This TCR beta chain stems from a study of vaccination and CD4 T cells after COVID-19. This clonotype showed up just a few times. What it binds is unknown. Study findings and constraints: Spike mono-reactive clones accounted for 304 of the 307 vaccine-specific clones found in convalescent patients.

Losses at the gene ends were 1 base for V and 4 bases for J; bases not matched to a gene: 6. The CDR3 runs to 15 residues. Germline V gene lookup returns CDR1 SNHLY and CDR2 FYNNEI. The study sequenced cultured CD4+ T cell DNA using the Oncomine TCR Beta short-read assay. It was cultured CD4+ T cells from which genomic DNA was extracted. TCRdb called the PCR reads again in MiXCR, with one record for every CDR3 protein. The sample has about 13,000 distinct CDR3 sequences, under 75% seen once. Treatment: roughly 11-day PBMC culture with coronavirus spike peptide pools or control peptides (ViraFEST assay).

Sequencing was performed on CD4+ T cells from blood, cultured in vitro. V gene TRBV2 combines with J gene TRBJ1-1, with TRBD1 matching over 7 bases. This clonotype originated in a human donor who had recovered from COVID-19. The CDR3 protein is CASSEGRAGGTEAFF. CDR3 coding DNA: TGTGCCAGCAGTGAAGGTAGGGCAGGGGGCACTGAAGCTTTCTTT.